This T cell receptor beta chain came from a study of blood T cell repertoires in COVID-19. Trimming pared 2 bases from V and 7 bases from J, leaving 12 bases between. The CDR3 sequence is 13 residues long. Germline CDR1 MDHEN, CDR2 SYDVKM. Per the authors' pipeline: Amplification of reference gene primers provided the estimated nucleated cell counts. Clones were sequenced by immunoSEQ multiplex PCR, and TCRdb holds only the in-frame ones, with some missing. For V, J and clone size, that table is used; D and trimming come from the DNA. Of about 160,000 clones in the sample, 84% were seen once. The chain recombines TRBV28 with TRBJ2-7; possible D gene TRBD2, 6 bases. The sequenced sample consisted of peripheral blood. The sequence came from a man aged 40-55 years who had recovered from COVID-19. The CDR3 reads CASSLGGAREQYF. CDR3 nucleotides: TGTGCCAGCAGTTTAGGAGGGGCGCGAGAGCAGTACTTC.